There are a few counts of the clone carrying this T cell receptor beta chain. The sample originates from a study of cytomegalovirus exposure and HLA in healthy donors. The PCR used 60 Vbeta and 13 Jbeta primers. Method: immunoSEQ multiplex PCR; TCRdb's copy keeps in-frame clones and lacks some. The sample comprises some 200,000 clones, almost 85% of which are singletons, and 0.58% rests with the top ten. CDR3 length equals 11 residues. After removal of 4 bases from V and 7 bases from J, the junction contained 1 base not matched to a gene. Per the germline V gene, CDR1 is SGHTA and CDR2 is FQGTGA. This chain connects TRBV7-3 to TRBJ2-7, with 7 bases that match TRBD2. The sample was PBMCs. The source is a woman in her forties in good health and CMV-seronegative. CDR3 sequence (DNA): TGTGCCAGCAGCTCCGGGGGGGAGCAGTACTTC. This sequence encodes CASSSGGEQYF. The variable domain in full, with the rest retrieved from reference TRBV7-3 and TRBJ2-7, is GAGVSQTPSNKVTEKGKYVELRCDPISGHTALYWYRQSLGQGPEFLIYFQGTGAADDSGLPNDRFFAVRPEGSVSTLKIQRTERGDSAVYLCASSSGGEQYFGPGTRLTVT.